The source of this T cell receptor (beta chain) is a study of vaccination and CD4 T cells after COVID-19. Points from the study as a whole: The study found that a median approximately 90% of reactive clones in convalescent patients appeared only post-vaccination.

Treatment of the sample: approximately 9-day PBMC culture with coronavirus spike peptide pools or control peptides (ViraFEST assay). Sequencing of the DNA from cultured CD4+ T cells was carried out with the Oncomine TCR Beta short-read assay. CD4+ T cells were cultured, and genomic DNA was extracted from them. TCRdb analysed the PCR reads with MiXCR anew, one entry per CDR3 protein. Of 9,000 to 15,000 distinct CDR3 sequences in the sample, roughly 43% were seen once. This clonotype has more than one count but fewer than ten. Antigen specificity is unknown. Deletions cut 1 base from V and 3 bases from J, with 13 bases between. CDR1 and CDR2 (germline): SEHNR, FQNEAQ (reference sequence). This CDR3 has 15 amino acids.

V gene TRBV7-9 combines with J gene TRBJ2-7, with TRBD2 as a possible D gene (6 bases). The specimen sequenced was CD4+ T cells from blood, cultured in vitro. The receptor was isolated from a human donor who had recovered from COVID-19. The CDR3 nucleotides are TGTGCCAGCAGCTTAGGGGACTTCCCCGACTACGAGCAGTACTTC. It specifies CASSLGDFPDYEQYF.